This T cell receptor beta chain was captured in a study of PD-1 blockade in mismatch repair-deficient tumors. V dropped 0 bases and J dropped 4 bases, with 11 bases sitting between them. Germline loops: CDR1 SGDLS, CDR2 YYNGEE. There are 15 residues in the CDR3. As for time point: identical approximately eleven-day culture without peptide (control). A roughly nine-day in vitro culture was run per each of roughly seven reactive peptides. Regarding this clone: Antigen: not known.

Generated by immunoSEQ multiplex PCR, the TCRdb table keeps only in-frame clones and is missing some. The data contain roughly 14,000 clones, 85% to 90% of them seen just once; the ten biggest clones take up roughly 11%. The V call is TRBV9, the J call TRBJ2-1; maybe TRBD2 (6 bases). This specimen consisted of cells cultured in vitro, obtained from a patient treated with pembrolizumab. This receptor was identified in an adult with mismatch repair-deficient cancer. CDR3 nucleotide sequence: TGTGCCAGCAGCGTAGACAGCGGGCGGTACAATGAGCAGTTCTTC. This translates into CASSVDSGRYNEQFF.